This passage covers 14 T cell receptor beta chains from one sample sequenced in a study of blood T cell repertoires in COVID-19. Sequencing used immunoSEQ multiplex PCR; TCRdb keeps in-frame clones, though not all of them. This table holds 140,000 to 150,000 clones, 87% found once. The sequencing input was peripheral blood. These receptors came from a man aged 50 to 59 who had recovered from COVID-19.

The count of this clone is one. The chain has TRBV13 and TRBJ1-1, with D maybe TRBD1 (6 bases). CDR3 length equals 14 residues. The V gene lost 0 bases and the J gene lost 4 bases, with 9 bases spanning the gap. Germline CDR1 PRHDT, CDR2 FYEKMQ (reference sequence). The CDR3 loop reads CASSLGTGSTEAFF. In nucleotides, the CDR3 is TGTGCCAGCAGCTTAGGAACAGGGTCCACTGAAGCTTTCTTT.

The V and J genes are TRBV24-1 and TRBJ2-2; a weak D match, TRBD1 (5 bases). With 5 bases removed from V and 4 bases from J, the gap between germline ends came to 16 bases. CDR1 KGHDR and CDR2 SFDVKD come from the germline V gene. The CDR3 is made up of 16 amino acids. The DNA of the CDR3 is TGTGCCACCAGTGCCTCGACAGCCCCGGGCACCGGGGAGCTGTTTTTT. This codes for CATSASTAPGTGELFF.

The chain joins TRBV7-9 to TRBJ2-2; the D gene is possibly TRBD1 (5 bases). Trimming pared 11 bases from V and 1 base from J, leaving 14 bases between. The CDR3 is 14 amino acids. CDR1 is SEHNR, CDR2 FQNEAQ, per germline (reference sequence). For the CDR3, the DNA is TGTGCCGGGGCACCGCGGATGAACACCGGGGAGCTGTTTTTT. Protein sequence: CAGAPRMNTGELFF.

Comment on this clone: One end of the junction fails to match germline, which may point to a read error. The genes are TRBV9 and TRBJ2-5; 9 bases agree with TRBD1. This CDR3 has 16 amino acids. Germline V lookup: CDR1 SGDLS, CDR2 YYNGEE. For the CDR3, the DNA is TGTGCCAGCAGCCGGCAGGACAGGGGTAGCCAAGAGGCCCAGTACTTC. Translation gives CASSRQDRGSQEAQYF.

This chain joins TRBV9 and TRBJ2-3, with D possibly TRBD2 on 5 matching bases. This CDR3 spans 14 amino acids. Trimming cost V 4 bases and J 3 bases, with 12 bases left between them. Germline-derived CDR1 and CDR2 are SGDLS and YYNGEE. The CDR3 DNA reads TGTGCCAGCAGCCTTAGTCTAGCAACAGATACGCAGTATTTT. This translates into CASSLSLATDTQYF.

V gene TRBV7-6 combines with J gene TRBJ2-1; D possibly corresponds to TRBD2 (5 bases). The CDR3 extends over 16 amino acids. V lost 1 base and J lost 0, with 10 bases in between. The germline gives CDR1 SGHVS, CDR2 FNYEAQ. CDR3 residues: CASSLGTPPSYNEQFF. CDR3 DNA sequence: TGTGCCAGCAGCTTAGGGACTCCGCCCTCCTACAATGAGCAGTTCTTC.

Turning to this clone: One end of the junction varies from germline; a read error may be responsible. The chain is built from TRBV12-3 or TRBV12-4 and TRBJ1-1; the match to TRBD1 covers 10 bases. The CDR3 loop spans 11 amino acids. CDR3 DNA sequence: TGTGCCAGCAGTTTAGCGGGGACAGGGGAATTT. Protein: CASSLAGTGEF.

This clone has more than one count but fewer than ten. This chain connects TRBV12-3 or TRBV12-4 to TRBJ1-2; 8 bases agree with TRBD1. The ends lost 8 bases at V and 4 bases at J; junction bases unmatched: 6. The CDR3 covers 13 residues. As DNA, the CDR3 is TGTGCCAGCTGTCCCACAGGGGGCTATGGCTACACCTTC. Its protein is CASCPTGGYGYTF.

V and J are TRBV3-1 (or the pseudogene TRBV3-2) and TRBJ2-2; possibly TRBD2 for D (6 bases). V lost 1 base, J lost 3 bases, and 12 bases lay in between. Germline loops: CDR1 LGHDT, CDR2 YNNKEL (reference sequence). The CDR3 sequence is 16 residues long. The CDR3 reads CASSQVGGPDTGELFF. The CDR3 region has the DNA TGTGCCAGCAGCCAAGTCGGGGGTCCAGACACCGGGGAGCTGTTTTTT.

The CDR3 DNA is TGTGCCATCGGGGGCGGGCTTGACTATGGCTACACCTTC. This translates into CAIGGGLDYGYTF. The chain employs TRBV10-3 and TRBJ1-2; possible D gene TRBD1, 6 bases. The V gene's germline CDR1 is ENHRY and CDR2 SYGVKD. This CDR3 has 13 amino acids. V lost 8 bases and J lost 3, with 13 bases in between.

A few counts support this clone. V usage is TRBV18 and J usage is TRBJ2-2; 7 bases are a match to TRBD1. Trimming at V came to 4 bases and at J to 1 base, leaving 3 bases not matched to a gene. The CDR3 loop spans 15 amino acids. CDR1 is KGHSH, CDR2 LQKENI, per germline. The CDR3 protein is CASSLGTENTGELFF. The CDR3 bases are TGTGCCAGCTCACTCGGGACAGAGAACACCGGGGAGCTGTTTTTT. Combining the CDR3 with reference TRBV18 and TRBJ2-2 gives the whole variable domain NAGVMQNPRHLVRRRGQEARLRCSPMKGHSHVYWYRQLPEEGLKFMVYLQKENIIDESGMPKERFSAEFPKEGPSILRIQQVVRGDSAAYFCASSLGTENTGELFFGEGSRLTVL.

This chain links TRBV4-1 with TRBJ2-2, with 7 positions matching TRBD1. Unmatched junction bases numbered 4, after V lost 0 bases and J lost 0 bases. This CDR3 has 17 residues. The germline CDR1 and CDR2 sequences are MGHRA and YSYEKL. In nucleotides, the CDR3 is TGCGCCAGCAGCCAAGATCATGGGACAGCGAACACCGGGGAGCTGTTTTTT. Translated, it gives CASSQDHGTANTGELFF.

This chain connects TRBV24-1 to TRBJ1-5; the D gene is possibly TRBD1 (5 bases). The CDR3 is 13 residues long. Trimming removed 4 bases at V and 5 bases at J, with 8 bases between. Germline V gene lookup returns CDR1 KGHDR and CDR2 SFDVKD. Here the CDR3 reads CATSDRGDQPQHF. The DNA for the CDR3 is TGTGCCACCAGTGACCGGGGGGATCAGCCCCAGCATTTT.

The chain links TRBV5-4 to TRBJ2-7; 9 bases fit TRBD2. CDR1 is SGHNT, CDR2 YYREEE, per germline (reference sequence). The CDR3 covers 14 residues. V shed 5 bases, J shed 3 bases, and the junction held 6 bases outside the gene matches. Here the CDR3 DNA reads TGTGCCAGCAGTACCGGGACTAGCCGCTACGAGCAGTACTTC. Translated, it gives CASSTGTSRYEQYF.